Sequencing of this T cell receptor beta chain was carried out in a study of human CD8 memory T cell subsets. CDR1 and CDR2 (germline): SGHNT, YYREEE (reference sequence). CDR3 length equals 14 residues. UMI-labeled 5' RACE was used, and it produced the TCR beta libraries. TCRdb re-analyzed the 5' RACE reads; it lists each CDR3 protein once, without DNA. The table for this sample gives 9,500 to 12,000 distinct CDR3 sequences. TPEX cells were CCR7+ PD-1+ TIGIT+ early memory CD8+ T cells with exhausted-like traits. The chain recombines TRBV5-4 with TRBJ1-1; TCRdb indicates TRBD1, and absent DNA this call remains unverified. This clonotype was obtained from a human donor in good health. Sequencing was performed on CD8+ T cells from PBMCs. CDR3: CASSQSGTGIGAFF. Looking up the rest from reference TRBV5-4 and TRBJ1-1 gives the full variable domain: ETGVTQSPTHLIKTRGQQVTLRCSSQSGHNTVSWYQQALGQGPQFIFQYYREEENGRGNFPPRFSGLQFPNYSSELNVNALELDDSALYLCASSQSGTGIGAFFGQGTRLTVV.